The sequence of this TCR beta chain was determined in a study of cytomegalovirus exposure and HLA in healthy donors. Study results and caveats: Listed as cytomegalovirus-associated were 150 to 200 TCR beta chains. Most sequenced TCRs were rare (though some public TCRs occurred in many donors). A few chains linked to CMV were shown in vitro to be specific for CMV antigens.

In its sample, this clone was seen once. The antigen remains unidentified. This CDR3 has 17 residues. The germline CDR1 and CDR2 sequences are PRHDT and FYEKMQ (reference sequence). Unmatched junction bases numbered 9, after V lost 4 bases and J lost 0 bases. Produced via immunoSEQ multiplex PCR; TCRdb's table is partial and in-frame only. This table has tens of thousands of clones, less than 95% appearing once. Separation from the 666-subject first cohort characterized the roughly 120-subject validation cohort, to which the donors belonged. The rearrangement joins TRBV13 to TRBJ2-5, with TRBD2 matching over 9 bases. Source material: PBMCs. This receptor was obtained from a woman younger than 30 in good health and CMV-seronegative. The CDR3 reads CASSSGLADGNQETQYF. The CDR3 coding sequence is TGTGCCAGCAGCTCGGGACTAGCCGATGGGAACCAAGAGACCCAGTACTTC. Based on the CDR3 plus reference TRBV13 and TRBJ2-5, the full variable domain is AAGVIQSPRHLIKEKRETATLKCYPIPRHDTVYWYQQGPGQDPQFLISFYEKMQSDKGSIPDRFSAQQFSDYHSELNMSSLELGDSALYFCASSSGLADGNQETQYFGPGTRLLVL.